The 2 T cell receptor beta chains in this list originate from one sample, sequenced in a study of T cells in Graves' hyperthyroidism and ophthalmopathy. Template material for amplifying TCR beta CDR3 regions consisted of RNA transcripts. The study used the HTBI primer set for a first-round RT-PCR of the TCR CDR3. TCRdb reprocessed the multiplex PCR reads with MiXCR, giving one entry per CDR3 protein. In the table there are some 400,000 distinct CDR3 sequences, approximately 14% of which are singletons. Sequenced material: blood. The receptors here all came from a woman aged 55-70 years with Graves' hyperthyroidism.

This clonotype was seen at least ten times. The CDR3 region is CASSQDWVGEKLFF. The DNA for the CDR3 is TGTGCCAGCAGCCAAGACTGGGTTGGGGAAAAACTGTTTTTT. This chain links TRBV3-1 with TRBJ1-4; D unresolved. V shed 0 bases and J shed 8 bases, with 10 bases lying between them. The CDR3 has 14 residues. Germline CDR1 is LGHDT and CDR2 is YNNKEL (reference sequence).

This clonotype was observed at least ten times. V gene TRBV28 combines with J gene TRBJ2-1; D possibly corresponds to TRBD2 (5 bases). V lost 2 bases and J lost 9, with 14 bases in between. Germline values: CDR1 MDHEN, CDR2 SYDVKM. The CDR3 is 14 amino acids. Here the CDR3 DNA reads TGTGCCAGCAGTTTAGATACCCTAGCTGGTGAGCAGTTCTTC. This sequence encodes CASSLDTLAGEQFF.